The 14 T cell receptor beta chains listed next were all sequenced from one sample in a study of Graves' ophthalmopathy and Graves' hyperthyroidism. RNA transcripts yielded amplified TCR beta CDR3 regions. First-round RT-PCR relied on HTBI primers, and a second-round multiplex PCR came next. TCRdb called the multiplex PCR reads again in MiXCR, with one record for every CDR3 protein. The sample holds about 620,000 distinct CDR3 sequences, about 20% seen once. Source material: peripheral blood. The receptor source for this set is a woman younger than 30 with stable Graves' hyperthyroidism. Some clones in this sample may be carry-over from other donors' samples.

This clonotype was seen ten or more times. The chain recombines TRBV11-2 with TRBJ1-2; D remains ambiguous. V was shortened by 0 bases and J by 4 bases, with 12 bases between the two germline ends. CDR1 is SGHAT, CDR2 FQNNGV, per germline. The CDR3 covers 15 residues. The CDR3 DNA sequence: TGTGCCAGCAGCTTAGATCGCGGGGAGATCTATGGCTACACCTTC. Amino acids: CASSLDRGEIYGYTF.

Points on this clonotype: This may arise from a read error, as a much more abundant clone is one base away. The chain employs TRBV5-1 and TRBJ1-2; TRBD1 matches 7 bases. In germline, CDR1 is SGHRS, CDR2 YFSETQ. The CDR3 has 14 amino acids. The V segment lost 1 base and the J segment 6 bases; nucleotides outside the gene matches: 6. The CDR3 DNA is TGCGCCAGCAGCTTGCAAGGGGGCGGCCATGGCTACACCTTC. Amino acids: CASSLQGGGHGYTF.

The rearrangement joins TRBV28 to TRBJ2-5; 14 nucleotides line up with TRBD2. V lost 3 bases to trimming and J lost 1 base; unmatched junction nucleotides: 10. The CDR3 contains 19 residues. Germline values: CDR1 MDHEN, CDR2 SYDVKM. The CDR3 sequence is CASSLAGLAGGPPQETQYF. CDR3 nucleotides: TGTGCCAGCAGTTTGGCTGGACTAGCGGGGGGTCCCCCCCAAGAGACCCAGTACTTC.

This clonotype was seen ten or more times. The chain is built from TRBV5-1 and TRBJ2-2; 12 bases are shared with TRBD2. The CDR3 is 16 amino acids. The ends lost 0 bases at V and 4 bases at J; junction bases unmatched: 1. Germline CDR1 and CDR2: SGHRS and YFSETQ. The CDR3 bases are TGCGCCAGCAGCTTGGCGGGACTAGCGGGCACCGGGGAGCTGTTTTTT. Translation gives CASSLAGLAGTGELFF.

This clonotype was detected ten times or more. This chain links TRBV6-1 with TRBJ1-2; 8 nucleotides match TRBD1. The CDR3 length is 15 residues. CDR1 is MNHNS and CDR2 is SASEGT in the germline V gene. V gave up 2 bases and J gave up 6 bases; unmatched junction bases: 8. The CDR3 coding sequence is TGTGCCAGCAGTGAAACAGGGGGGGAGTCGGATGGCTACACCTTC. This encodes CASSETGGESDGYTF.

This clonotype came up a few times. Written as DNA, the CDR3 is TGTGCCACCAGTGACCGCGGGGTGGGGACTGAAGCTTTCTTT. Protein sequence: CATSDRGVGTEAFF. V usage is TRBV24-1 and J usage is TRBJ1-1; D unresolved. Germline-derived CDR1 and CDR2 are KGHDR and SFDVKD. Trimming removed 4 bases from V and 5 bases from J, with 13 bases in between. This CDR3 has 14 amino acids.

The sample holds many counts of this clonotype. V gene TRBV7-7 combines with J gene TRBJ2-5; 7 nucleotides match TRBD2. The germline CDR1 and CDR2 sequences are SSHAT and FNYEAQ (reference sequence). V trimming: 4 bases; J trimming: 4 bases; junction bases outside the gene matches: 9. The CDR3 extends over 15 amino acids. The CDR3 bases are TGTGCCAGCAGCTCCCTCGCGGGGGTACGAGAGACCCAGTACTTC. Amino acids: CASSSLAGVRETQYF.

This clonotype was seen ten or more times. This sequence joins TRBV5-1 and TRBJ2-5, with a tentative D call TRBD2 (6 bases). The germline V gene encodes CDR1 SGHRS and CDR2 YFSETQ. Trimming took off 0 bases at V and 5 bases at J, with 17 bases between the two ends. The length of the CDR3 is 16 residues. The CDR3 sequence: CASSLAYGRRGETQYF. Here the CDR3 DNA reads TGCGCCAGCAGCTTGGCCTACGGACGCCGGGGGGAGACCCAGTACTTC.

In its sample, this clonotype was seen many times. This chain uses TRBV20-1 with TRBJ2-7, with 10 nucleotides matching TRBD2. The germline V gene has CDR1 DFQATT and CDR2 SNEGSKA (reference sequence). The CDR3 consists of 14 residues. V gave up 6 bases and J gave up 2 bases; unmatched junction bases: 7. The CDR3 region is CSAPTSGAAYEQYF. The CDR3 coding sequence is TGCAGTGCGCCCACTAGCGGGGCTGCCTACGAGCAGTACTTC.

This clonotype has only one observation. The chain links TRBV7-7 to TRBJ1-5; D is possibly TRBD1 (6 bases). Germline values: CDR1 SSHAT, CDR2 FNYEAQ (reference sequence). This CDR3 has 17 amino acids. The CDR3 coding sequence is TGTGCTGGCAGCTTAGGGGGGTTGGGGGCTGTTTCTCAGCCCCAGCATTTT. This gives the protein CAGSLGGLGAVSQPQHF.

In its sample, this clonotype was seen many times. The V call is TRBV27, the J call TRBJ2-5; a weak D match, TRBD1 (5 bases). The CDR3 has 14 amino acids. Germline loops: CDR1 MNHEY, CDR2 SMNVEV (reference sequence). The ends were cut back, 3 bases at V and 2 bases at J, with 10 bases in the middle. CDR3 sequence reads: CASSFEAGQETQYF. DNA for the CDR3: TGTGCCAGCAGTTTTGAGGCAGGGCAAGAGACCCAGTACTTC.

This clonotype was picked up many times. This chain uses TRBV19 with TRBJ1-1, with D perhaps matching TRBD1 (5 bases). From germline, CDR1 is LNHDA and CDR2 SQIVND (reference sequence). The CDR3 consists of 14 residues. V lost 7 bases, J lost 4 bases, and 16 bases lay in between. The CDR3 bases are TGTGCCAGTAATACGGGGCTGATGGGCACTGAAGCTTTCTTT. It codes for CASNTGLMGTEAFF.

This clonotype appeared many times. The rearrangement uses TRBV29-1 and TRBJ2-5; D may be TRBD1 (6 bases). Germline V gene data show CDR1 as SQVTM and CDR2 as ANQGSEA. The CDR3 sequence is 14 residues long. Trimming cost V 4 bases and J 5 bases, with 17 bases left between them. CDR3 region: CSVAGRQVRETQYF. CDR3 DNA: TGCAGCGTTGCGGGCCGACAGGTCCGGGAGACCCAGTACTTC.

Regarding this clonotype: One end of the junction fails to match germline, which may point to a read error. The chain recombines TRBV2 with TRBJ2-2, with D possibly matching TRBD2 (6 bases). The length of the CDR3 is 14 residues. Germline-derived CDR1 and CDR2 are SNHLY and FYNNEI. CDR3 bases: TGTGCCAGCAGGTTGGACACTAGCACCGGGGAGCTGTGGTTT. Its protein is CASRLDTSTGELWF. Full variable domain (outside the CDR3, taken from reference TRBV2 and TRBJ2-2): EPEVTQTPSHQVTQMGQEVILRCVPISNHLYFYWYRQILGQKVEFLVSFYNNEISEKSEIFDDQFSVERPDGSNFTLKIRSTKLEDSAMYFCASRLDTSTGELWFGEGSRLTVL.